This paragraph covers one T cell receptor beta chain sequence. Its antigen is not known. The data originate from a study of T cell responses to AZD1222 COVID-19 vaccine. The table came from immunoSEQ multiplex PCR; TCRdb's copy has only in-frame clones and leaves some out. There are roughly 140,000 clones in the sample; approximately 88% occur only once, and 2.2% lies in the top ten. The germline gives CDR1 SGHNT, CDR2 YENEEA. The CDR3 sequence is 14 residues long. Trimming cost V 3 bases and J 8 bases; bases outside gene matches: 6. Broader study findings: Donor demographics were predominantly white British with a female majority; clonal diversity may be underestimated.

Source: peripheral blood, taken on day 0 of AZD1222 vaccination. The TCR originated in an adult in good health. The V and J genes are TRBV11-3 and TRBJ1-2, with 10 nucleotides matching TRBD1. The CDR3 is CASSLRQGALGYTF. The CDR3 region has the DNA TGTGCCAGCAGCTTGCGACAGGGGGCGTTAGGCTACACCTTC.